Given below is one TCR beta chain in context. These data belong to a study of blood T cell repertoires in COVID-19. Some clones are missing from TCRdb's copy, which holds only in-frame ones; the method was immunoSEQ multiplex PCR. The repertoire holds under 150,000 clones, with 65% to 90% as singletons. Germline lookup yields CDR1 SGHKS and CDR2 YYEKEE (reference sequence). CDR3 length: 17 residues. Trimming cost V 3 bases and J 3 bases; bases outside gene matches: 5. The clonotype comes from a woman between 50 and 59 years old who had recovered from COVID-19. Sample: PBMCs or T cells enriched from blood (not recorded which). The chain is built from TRBV5-5 and TRBJ2-3; 15 positions agree with TRBD2. The CDR3 nucleotides are TGTGCCAGCAGCTCTAGGACTAGCGGGGGGGCAACAGATACGCAGTATTTT. It translates to CASSSRTSGGATDTQYF.